The present TCR beta chain was sequenced within a study of blood T cell repertoires in COVID-19. The germline gives CDR1 MDHEN, CDR2 SYDVKM. Trimming pared 7 bases from V and 4 bases from J, leaving 20 bases between. There are 16 residues in the CDR3. Only in-frame clones appear in the TCRdb table, and some are missing; sequencing was by immunoSEQ multiplex PCR. The sample contains some 400,000 clones, around 87% of which appear only once. The receptor comes from a young man who had recovered from COVID-19. The material sequenced was PBMCs or T cells enriched from blood (not recorded which). The chain employs TRBV28 and TRBJ1-3; weak D call: TRBD1 (5 bases). As DNA, the CDR3 is TGTGCCAGCACCCTGGGAAGGGGCAGGTCAGGAAACACCATATATTTT. Translated, it gives CASTLGRGRSGNTIYF.